The 24 T cell receptor beta chains below were found in one sample sequenced in a study of spatial heterogeneity in lung cancer (dated by TCRdb to the late 2010s). This sample's time point label indicates: sample taken at primary tumor resection. Whole RNA extracted from tumor and nontumor lung tissue, or from cryopreserved PBMC samples, was used for TCR sequencing without cell sorting. Libraries were built with 5' RACE. Instrument used: NextSeq 500. The public reads were reprocessed in TCRdb via fastp at Q25 and MiXCR, keeping in-frame beta chains. Rows are combined by CDR3 protein, so each entry shows the most common genes and DNA. The sample yields about 82,000 distinct CDR3 sequences; around 12% were counted once. The ten most abundant clones make up 4.6% of the sample. The specimen was PBMCs, collected at surgery. All receptors come from a male donor with early-stage non-small cell lung cancer.

This clonotype was detected only a few times. The chain employs TRBV7-9 and TRBJ2-5, with TRBD2 identical over 14 bases. There are 15 residues in the CDR3. Looked up from germline, CDR1 is SEHNR and CDR2 is FQNEAQ (reference sequence). Losses at the gene ends were 5 bases for V and 5 bases for J; bases not matched to a gene: 4. CDR3 in amino acids: CASSRLAGGQETQYF. CDR3 in DNA: TGTGCCAGCAGCCGACTAGCGGGGGGGCAGGAGACCCAGTACTTC.

The chain carries TRBV9 and TRBJ2-1, with D tentatively TRBD2 (6 bases). CDR1 and CDR2 from the germline V gene are SGDLS and YYNGEE. The CDR3 spans 13 residues. V gave up 5 bases and J gave up 0 bases, with 6 bases separating them. CDR3 nucleotide sequence: TGTGCCAGCAGGGGGGGCTCCTACAATGAGCAGTTCTTC. Amino acids: CASRGGSYNEQFF.

The V and J genes are TRBV19 and TRBJ2-3; 7 nucleotides agree with TRBD1. J was trimmed by 0 bases and V by 6 bases; bases with no gene match: 6. In germline, CDR1 is LNHDA, CDR2 SQIVND (reference sequence). The CDR3 is 15 amino acids. The CDR3: CASRLTGASTDTQYF. In DNA form, the CDR3 reads TGTGCCAGTAGATTAACAGGGGCGAGCACAGATACGCAGTATTTT.

This clonotype came up a few times. The V and J genes are TRBV5-1 and TRBJ2-7, with 7 bases lining up with TRBD1. Germline CDR1 SGHRS, CDR2 YFSETQ. The V segment lost 3 bases and the J segment 5 bases; nucleotides outside the gene matches: 8. The CDR3 consists of 14 residues. The CDR3 here is CASSSLSQGNEQYF. The CDR3 DNA reads TGCGCCAGCAGCTCACTTTCACAGGGGAACGAGCAGTACTTC.

This clonotype was picked up a small number of times. The rearrangement joins TRBV29-1 to TRBJ2-2; perhaps D is TRBD1 or TRBD2 (5 bases each). Germline CDR1 is SQVTM and CDR2 is ANQGSEA. This CDR3 comprises 13 residues. Trimming left V 7 bases short and J 9 bases short, with 18 bases between. The CDR3 sequence is CSAGRRGARELFF. The CDR3 DNA reads TGCAGCGCGGGTCGGAGAGGGGCTAGGGAGCTGTTTTTT.

The gene calls are TRBV11-2 and TRBJ2-2; possibly TRBD1 for D (5 bases). The V end was cut by 2 bases, the J end by 1 base, with 5 bases between. CDR1 SGHAT and CDR2 FQNNGV come from the germline V gene. The CDR3 runs 14 residues. The CDR3 DNA reads TGTGCCAGCAGCTTAACAGGGAACACCGGGGAGCTGTTTTTT. It is translated as CASSLTGNTGELFF. Full variable domain (missing parts from reference TRBV11-2 and TRBJ2-2): EAGVAQSPRYKIIEKRQSVAFWCNPISGHATLYWYQQILGQGPKLLIQFQNNGVVDDSQLPKDRFSAERLKGVDSTLKIQPAKLEDSAVYLCASSLTGNTGELFFGEGSRLTVL.

In its sample, this clonotype was seen a few times. The CDR3 DNA reads as TGCAGTGCTAGAGAGGGAAGACAGTTCAATCAGCCCCAGCATTTT. It codes for CSAREGRQFNQPQHF. This sequence joins TRBV20-1 and TRBJ1-5; D possibly corresponds to TRBD1 (5 bases). This CDR3 has 15 residues. Trimming removed 0 bases at V and 3 bases at J, with 12 bases between. Germline CDR1 is DFQATT and CDR2 is SNEGSKA (reference sequence).

The chain uses TRBV19 and TRBJ2-1, with a possible D match to TRBD2 (6 bases). V lost 0 bases to trimming and J lost 8 bases, with 11 bases between them. CDR1 LNHDA and CDR2 SQIVND come from the germline V gene (reference sequence). This CDR3 is built from 14 residues. This CDR3 reads CASSIDLGGDEQFF. CDR3 DNA: TGTGCCAGTAGTATAGATCTAGGAGGGGATGAGCAGTTCTTC.

This clonotype showed up many times. The CDR3 DNA reads TGTGCCACCCTCAGGGGAACTGAAGCTTTCTTT. Amino acids: CATLRGTEAFF. The chain combines TRBV19 with TRBJ1-1, with TRBD1 as a possible D gene (6 bases). In germline, CDR1 is LNHDA, CDR2 SQIVND (reference sequence). The CDR3 runs to 11 residues. V lost 10 bases and J 5 bases, leaving 11 bases between the germline ends.

In this sample, this clonotype turned up a few times. V gene TRBV7-9 combines with J gene TRBJ2-1; unclear D gene. The CDR3 sequence is 13 residues long. Trimming stripped 2 bases from V and 8 bases from J, with 10 bases between. Germline loops: CDR1 SEHNR, CDR2 FQNEAQ (reference sequence). The CDR3 region has the DNA TGTGCCAGCAGCTTATTTAAGTGGGATGAGCAGTTCTTC. It yields the protein CASSLFKWDEQFF.

The J gene is TRBJ1-4, the V gene TRBV29-1; perhaps TRBD1 as D (5 bases). The CDR3 runs to 14 residues. V lost 5 bases and J 8 bases, leaving 18 bases between the germline ends. The germline V gene encodes CDR1 SQVTM and CDR2 ANQGSEA. CDR3 bases: TGCAGCGTTTCCGCGGGGGGTCAGGCGGAAAAACTGTTTTTT. Its translation is CSVSAGGQAEKLFF.

This clonotype was counted at least ten times. The V and J genes are TRBV29-1 and TRBJ2-3; 15 bases line up with TRBD2. The CDR3 runs to 16 residues. CDR1 is SQVTM and CDR2 is ANQGSEA in the germline V gene. V dropped 1 base and J dropped 3; count of bases not matched to a gene: 2. For the CDR3, the DNA is TGCAGCGTTGAAGGGACTAGCGGGGGGGCGACAGATACGCAGTATTTT. Translation: CSVEGTSGGATDTQYF.

This clonotype was seen many times. The chain has TRBV27 and TRBJ1-6; no firm D call. V was shortened by 6 bases and J by 13 bases, with 16 bases between the two germline ends. Germline V CDR1 and CDR2: MNHEY, SMNVEV (reference sequence). This CDR3 has 13 amino acids. CDR3 bases: TGTGCCAGCAGAGGACCCGGTAATTTTCCCCTCCACTTT. Encoded protein: CASRGPGNFPLHF.

Only a few counts were recorded for this clonotype. This chain uses TRBV6-1 with TRBJ2-4; TRBD2 is a possible D gene (5 bases). The CDR3 extends over 15 amino acids. CDR1 is MNHNS and CDR2 is SASEGT in the germline V gene. Trimming removed 5 bases at V and 2 bases at J, with 13 bases between. CDR3 sequence: CASSKEEHTKNIQYF. CDR3 coding DNA: TGTGCCAGCAGTAAGGAGGAGCACACCAAAAACATTCAGTACTTC.

This clonotype occurred a few times. V usage is TRBV27 and J usage is TRBJ1-1; tentatively, D is TRBD1 (5 bases). The V gene's germline CDR1 is MNHEY and CDR2 SMNVEV (reference sequence). The CDR3 runs to 14 residues. Between the trimmed V and J ends, which lost 5 bases and 7 bases, there was a span of 17 bases. CDR3 nucleotide sequence: TGTGCCAGCAGTCGATATGGGGGGGGGAATGAAGCTTTCTTT. It specifies CASSRYGGGNEAFF.

The genes are TRBV12-3 or TRBV12-4 and TRBJ2-7, with 10 positions matching TRBD1. This CDR3 comprises 15 residues. The V gene end was trimmed by 4 bases and the J gene end by 6 bases; junction bases not matched to a gene: 9. The CDR3 sequence: CASSSRRTGGSEQYF. The DNA of the CDR3 is TGTGCCAGCAGTTCCCGCCGGACAGGGGGAAGCGAGCAGTACTTC.

This clonotype occurred many times. The J gene is TRBJ2-7, the V gene TRBV12-3 or TRBV12-4, with D perhaps given as TRBD1 or TRBD2 (5 bases each). The germline V and J ends were trimmed by 5 bases and 7 bases, with 21 bases remaining between them. The CDR3 sequence is 15 residues long. The CDR3 DNA is TGTGCCAGCAGTCCGAGAGGGCAGGGTGGTAGGGAGCAGTACTTC. Its translation is CASSPRGQGGREQYF.

V is TRBV29-1 and J is TRBJ2-2, with 8 bases aligning to TRBD2. This CDR3 is 14 amino acids long. The germline CDR1 and CDR2 sequences are SQVTM and ANQGSEA. J gave up 5 bases and V 7 bases, and 9 bases lay outside the gene matches. CDR3 nucleotides: TGCAGCGCCTTGAGCGGGGGAGGGACCGGGGAGCTGTTTTTT. Amino acids: CSALSGGGTGELFF.

Only a few counts were recorded for this clonotype. This sequence joins TRBV29-1 and TRBJ2-3; 9 positions agree with TRBD1. This CDR3 has 14 amino acids. V lost 3 bases to trimming and J lost 4 bases; unmatched junction nucleotides: 5. Germline assignment: CDR1 SQVTM and CDR2 ANQGSEA. CDR3 residues: CSVDGTGFSDTQYF. Here the CDR3 DNA reads TGCAGCGTTGATGGGACAGGGTTTTCAGATACGCAGTATTTT.

The chain is built from TRBV7-7 and TRBJ2-2; D may correspond to TRBD1 or TRBD2 (5 bases each). Germline V gene sequence: CDR1 SSHAT, CDR2 FNYEAQ (reference sequence). V was cut by 4 bases and J by 5 bases, with 20 bases left in between. The CDR3 has 17 amino acids. This chain's CDR3 is CASSSALVLGVTGELFF. The CDR3 DNA reads as TGTGCCAGCAGCTCTGCTCTGGTATTGGGGGTGACCGGGGAGCTGTTTTTT.

The chain carries TRBV5-1 and TRBJ1-1; a possible D gene is TRBD1 (6 bases). This CDR3 region has 14 residues. V was cut by 0 bases and J by 5 bases, with 11 bases left in between. From germline, CDR1 is SGHRS and CDR2 YFSETQ. The CDR3 loop is CASSLEPGETEAFF. In nucleotides, the CDR3 is TGCGCCAGCAGCTTGGAGCCAGGGGAGACTGAAGCTTTCTTT.

The table lists this clonotype with many counts. The genes are TRBV29-1 and TRBJ1-1; the D gene is possibly TRBD1 (5 bases). The CDR3 loop spans 13 amino acids. Germline assignment: CDR1 SQVTM and CDR2 ANQGSEA. Trimming removed 5 bases at V and 1 base at J, with 11 bases between. The CDR3 spells CSVMRQPNTEAFF. CDR3 bases: TGCAGCGTTATGAGACAGCCGAACACTGAAGCTTTCTTT.

In its sample, this clonotype was seen a few times. This rearrangement joins TRBV30 to TRBJ1-4, with D tentatively TRBD1 (6 bases). CDR1 GTSNPN and CDR2 SVGIG come from the germline V gene (reference sequence). The CDR3 covers 14 residues. V was trimmed by 1 base and J by 8 bases, leaving 14 bases between them. CDR3 protein: CAWSESPTGEKLFF. CDR3 nucleotides: TGTGCCTGGAGTGAATCACCAACAGGGGAAAAACTGTTTTTT.

This chain links TRBV7-3 with TRBJ2-1, with D perhaps TRBD1 (6 bases). Trimming removed 8 bases at V and 5 bases at J, with 13 bases between. The CDR3 is made up of 13 amino acids. CDR1 and CDR2 from the germline V gene are SGHTA and FQGTGA. The CDR3 region is CASGQQGDNEQFF. CDR3 bases: TGTGCCAGCGGTCAACAGGGAGACAATGAGCAGTTCTTC.